The subject of this entry is one T cell receptor beta chain. Its antigen remains unknown. These data belong to a study of cytomegalovirus exposure and HLA in healthy donors. Regarding the study as a whole: CMV serostatus was the sole immune exposure information available. CMV antigen specificity of a few CMV-associated chains was confirmed in vitro.

Donors likely had unrecorded immune exposures despite being nominally healthy when sampled. The V segment lost 0 bases and the J segment 5 bases; nucleotides outside the gene matches: 8. Germline V gene data show CDR1 as MNHNS and CDR2 as SASEGT. The CDR3 length is 17 residues. Primers: 60 Vbeta forward and 13 Jbeta reverse. Sequenced by immunoSEQ multiplex PCR; TCRdb stores in-frame clones only, minus some. This table has around 74,000 clones, 75% to 80% appearing once. The clonotype comes from a man aged 35 to 55 in good health and CMV-seronegative. The sequenced material came from PBMCs. The chain recombines TRBV6-1 with TRBJ2-3, with 10 bases aligning to TRBD2. In DNA form, the CDR3 reads TGTGCCAGCAGTGAAGCCCAAGCGGGGGGGCTGGTAGATACGCAGTATTTT. Translated, it gives CASSEAQAGGLVDTQYF.